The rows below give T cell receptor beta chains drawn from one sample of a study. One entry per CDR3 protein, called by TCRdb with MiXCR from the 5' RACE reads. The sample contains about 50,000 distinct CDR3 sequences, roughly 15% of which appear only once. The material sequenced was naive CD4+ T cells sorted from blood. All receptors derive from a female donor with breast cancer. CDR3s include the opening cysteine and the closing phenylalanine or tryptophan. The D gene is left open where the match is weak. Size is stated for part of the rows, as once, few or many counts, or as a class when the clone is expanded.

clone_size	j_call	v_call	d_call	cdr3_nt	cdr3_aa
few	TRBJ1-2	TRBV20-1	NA	TGCAGTGCTCCCTTTGGGGGGCGAAACTATGGCTACACCTTC	CSAPFGGRNYGYTF
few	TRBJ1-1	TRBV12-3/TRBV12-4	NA	TGTGCCACCTCGGGGGGCTCCACTGAAGCTTTCTTT	CATSGGSTEAFF
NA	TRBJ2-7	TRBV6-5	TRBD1	TGTGCCAGCAGTTACACCCTCCCCGGACAGGCCTACGAGCAGTACTTC	CASSYTLPGQAYEQYF
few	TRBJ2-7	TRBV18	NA	TGTGCCAGCTCTCCCACCCAGGGGCTCCTCTCCTACGAGCAGTACTTC	CASSPTQGLLSYEQYF
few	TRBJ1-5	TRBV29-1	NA	TGCAGCGTTGACAGCGGGAGCAATCAGCCCCAGCATTTT	CSVDSGSNQPQHF
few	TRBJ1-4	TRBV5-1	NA	TGCGCCAGCAGCTTAGACGGGTCTAATGAAAAACTGTTTTTT	CASSLDGSNEKLFF
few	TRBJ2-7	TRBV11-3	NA	TGTGCCAGCAGCTACGACAACACGGCGGAGCAGTACTTC	CASSYDNTAEQYF
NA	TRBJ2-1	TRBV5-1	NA	TGCGCCAGCAGCCCTTCTTTGAGCTCCTACAATGAGCAGTTCTTC	CASSPSLSSYNEQFF
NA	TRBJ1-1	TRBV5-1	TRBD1	TGCGCCAGCAGCTCCAGGGGGGGAAACACTGAAGCTTTCTTT	CASSSRGGNTEAFF
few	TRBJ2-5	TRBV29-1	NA	TGCAGCGTTGGACGACCGGGTGGAGGGGAGACCCAGTACTTC	CSVGRPGGGETQYF
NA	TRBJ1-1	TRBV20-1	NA	TGCAGTGCTAGAGGCGCGATTGGGAGCACTGAAGCTTTCTTT	CSARGAIGSTEAFF
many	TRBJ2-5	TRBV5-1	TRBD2	TGCGCCAGCAGCTTGGCTAGCGGTCAAGGAGAGACCCAGTACTTC	CASSLASGQGETQYF
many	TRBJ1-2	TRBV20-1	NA	TGCAGTGCTTCCGCAGCACAGGACTATGGCTACACCTTC	CSASAAQDYGYTF
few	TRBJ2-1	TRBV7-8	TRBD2	TGTGCCAGCAGCTTTCGGACTAGCGGGGGGGTCAATGAGCAGTTCTTC	CASSFRTSGGVNEQFF
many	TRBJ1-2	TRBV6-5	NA	TGTGCCAGCAGTTCCAGCCTCGGGGGCGGCTACACCTTC	CASSSSLGGGYTF
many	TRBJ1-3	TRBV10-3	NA	TGTGCCATCAGTGAGTTGGGTGATTCTGGAAACACCATATATTTT	CAISELGDSGNTIYF
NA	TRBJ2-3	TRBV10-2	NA	TGCGCCAGCAGTGACAAGGGGGGCTCTAGTCCCACAGATACGCAGTATTTT	CASSDKGGSSPTDTQYF
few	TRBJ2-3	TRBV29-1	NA	TGCAGCGTTGAAGAGACAGGGAGCGGGGCCACAGATACGCAGTATTTT	CSVEETGSGATDTQYF
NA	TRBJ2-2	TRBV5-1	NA	TGCGCCAGCAGCAGTGGGCGGACGAACACCGGGGAGCTGTTTTTT	CASSSGRTNTGELFF
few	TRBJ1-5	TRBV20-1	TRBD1	TGCAGTGCTAAACAGGGGATCGATCAGCCCCAGCATTTT	CSAKQGIDQPQHF
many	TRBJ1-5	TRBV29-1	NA	TGCAGCGTTGGGAGCAGTGATCAGCCCCAGCATTTT	CSVGSSDQPQHF
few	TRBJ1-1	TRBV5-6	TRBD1	TGTGCCAGCAGCTTGGCGGACAGGGAAAGCACTGAAGCTTTCTTT	CASSLADRESTEAFF
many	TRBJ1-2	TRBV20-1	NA	TGCAGTGCTGCCCGGGGCCAGGCCTATGGCTACACCTTC	CSAARGQAYGYTF
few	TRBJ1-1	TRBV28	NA	TGTGCCAGCAGCACCTCAGGGACCAGGGGTGAAGCTTTCTTT	CASSTSGTRGEAFF
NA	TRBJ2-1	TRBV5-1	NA	TGCGCCAGCAGCTTGGGCCAGGTGGTCTCCTACGATGAGCAGTTCTTC	CASSLGQVVSYDEQFF
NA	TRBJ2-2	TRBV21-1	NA	TGTGCCAGCAGCAAAGTCAAGAAGGGGGCGCGAACCGGGGAGCTGTTTTTT	CASSKVKKGARTGELFF
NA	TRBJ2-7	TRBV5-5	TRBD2	TGTGCCAGCAGCTTTGGCGGGAGTTTATACGAGCAGTACTTC	CASSFGGSLYEQYF
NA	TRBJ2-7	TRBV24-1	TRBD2	TGTGCCACCAGTGTGGGCGCCGGTAGCGGGGACGAGCAGTACTTC	CATSVGAGSGDEQYF
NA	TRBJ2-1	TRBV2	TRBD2	TGTGCCAGCAGTGCCGAAGGACTAGCGGCATACAATGAGCAGTTCTTC	CASSAEGLAAYNEQFF
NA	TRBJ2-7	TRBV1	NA	TGCACCAGCAGCCAAGACGACGGGGGGTCCTACGAGCAGTACTTC	CTSSQDDGGSYEQYF
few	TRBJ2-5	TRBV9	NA	TGTGCCAGCAGCGTGACTGGCCTGGGGGAGACCCAGTACTTC	CASSVTGLGETQYF
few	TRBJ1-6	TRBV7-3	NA	TGTGCCAGCAGCTTAATTGCAGGGAGGGATTCACCCCTCCACTTT	CASSLIAGRDSPLHF
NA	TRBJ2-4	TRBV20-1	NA	TGCAGTGCTAGAGAACAGAACTTACTACTAGCCAAAAACATGCAGTGCTTC	CSAREQNLLLAKNMQCF
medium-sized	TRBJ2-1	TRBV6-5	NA	TGTGCCAGCAGTCCCGGATTTAATACGTACAATGAGCAGTTCTTC	CASSPGFNTYNEQFF
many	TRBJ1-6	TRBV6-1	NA	TGTGCCAGCAGTGAAGTCGGTTATAATTCACCCCTCCACTTT	CASSEVGYNSPLHF
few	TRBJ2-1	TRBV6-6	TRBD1	TGTGCCAGCAGACCGAGGACAGGGGGATCCTACAATGAGCAGTTCTTC	CASRPRTGGSYNEQFF
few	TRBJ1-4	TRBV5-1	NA	TGCGCCAGCAGCTTTGGGAGTGGTACTAATGAAAAACTGTTTTTT	CASSFGSGTNEKLFF
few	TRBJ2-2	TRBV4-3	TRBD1	TGCGCCAGCAGCCGGATTGGGGGACAGGGGTCTAAGAGGGAGCTGTTTTTT	CASSRIGGQGSKRELFF
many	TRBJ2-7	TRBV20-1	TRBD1	TGCAGTGCTAGAGATCCCGAACAGGGGACCTACGAGCAGTACTTC	CSARDPEQGTYEQYF
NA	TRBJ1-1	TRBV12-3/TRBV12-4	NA	TGTGCCAGCAGTTCTACGGAGAGGGTACAGGCTTTCTTT	CASSSTERVQAFF
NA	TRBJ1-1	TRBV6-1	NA	TGTGCCAGCAGGGGCAGGGAGTACCCTATGAACACTGAAGCTTTCTTT	CASRGREYPMNTEAFF
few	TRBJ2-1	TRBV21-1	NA	TGTGCCAGCAGCAGGGCGACAATTCACTACAATGAGCAGTTCTTC	CASSRATIHYNEQFF
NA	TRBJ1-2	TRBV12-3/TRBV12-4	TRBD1	TGTGCCAGCAGTCCGACAGGGCGCGGCTACACCTTC	CASSPTGRGYTF
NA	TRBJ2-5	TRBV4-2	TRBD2	TGTGCCAGCAGCCAAGGGCTAGCGGCTCAACAAGAGACCCAGTACTTC	CASSQGLAAQQETQYF
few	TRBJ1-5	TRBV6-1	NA	TGTGCCAGCAGTGAAGAGGGAGTCTCGGGCAATCAGCCCCAGCATTTT	CASSEEGVSGNQPQHF
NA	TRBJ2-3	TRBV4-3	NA	TGCGCCAGCAGCCCCCTCGGGGAAGCAGATACGCAGTATTTT	CASSPLGEADTQYF
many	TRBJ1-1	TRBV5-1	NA	TGCGCCAGCAGTCCGACAGGCCAGGGCACTGAAGCTTTCTTT	CASSPTGQGTEAFF
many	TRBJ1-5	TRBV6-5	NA	TGTGCCAGCAGTTTTAAGGCGGAGCAGCCCCAGCATTTT	CASSFKAEQPQHF
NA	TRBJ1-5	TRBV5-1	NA	TGCGCCAGCAGCAAGGACCCGACCTTTAATCAGCCCCAGCATTTT	CASSKDPTFNQPQHF
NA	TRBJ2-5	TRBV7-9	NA	TGTGCCAGCAGCACAAATCATCGGGGAGAGACCCAGTACTTC	CASSTNHRGETQYF
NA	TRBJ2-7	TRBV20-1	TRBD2	TGCAGTGCTAGAGATGCGGCGGGAGAGGCTCGTGAGCAGTACTTC	CSARDAAGEAREQYF
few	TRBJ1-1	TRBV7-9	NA	TGTGCCAGCAGCTTTTCCCAGGGGAGCACTGAAGCTTTCTTT	CASSFSQGSTEAFF
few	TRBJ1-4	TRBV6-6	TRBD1	TGTGCCAGCAGTGTCTACGGGACAGGGACTGAAAAACTGTTTTTT	CASSVYGTGTEKLFF
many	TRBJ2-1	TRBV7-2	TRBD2	TGTGCCAGCAGCTTAGCGGGACTAAACAATGAGCAGTTCTTC	CASSLAGLNNEQFF
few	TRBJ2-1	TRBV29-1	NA	TGCAGCGTTGTCGGGGGATTCCACAATGAGCAGTTCTTC	CSVVGGFHNEQFF
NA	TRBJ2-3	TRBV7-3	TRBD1	TGTGCCAGCAGCTTAGGAGGACAGGGTTCTGGTACGCAGTATTTT	CASSLGGQGSGTQYF
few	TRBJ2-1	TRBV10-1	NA	TGCGCCAGCAGTGAGTATCGGGCCGCCTCCTACAATGAGCAGTTCTTC	CASSEYRAASYNEQFF